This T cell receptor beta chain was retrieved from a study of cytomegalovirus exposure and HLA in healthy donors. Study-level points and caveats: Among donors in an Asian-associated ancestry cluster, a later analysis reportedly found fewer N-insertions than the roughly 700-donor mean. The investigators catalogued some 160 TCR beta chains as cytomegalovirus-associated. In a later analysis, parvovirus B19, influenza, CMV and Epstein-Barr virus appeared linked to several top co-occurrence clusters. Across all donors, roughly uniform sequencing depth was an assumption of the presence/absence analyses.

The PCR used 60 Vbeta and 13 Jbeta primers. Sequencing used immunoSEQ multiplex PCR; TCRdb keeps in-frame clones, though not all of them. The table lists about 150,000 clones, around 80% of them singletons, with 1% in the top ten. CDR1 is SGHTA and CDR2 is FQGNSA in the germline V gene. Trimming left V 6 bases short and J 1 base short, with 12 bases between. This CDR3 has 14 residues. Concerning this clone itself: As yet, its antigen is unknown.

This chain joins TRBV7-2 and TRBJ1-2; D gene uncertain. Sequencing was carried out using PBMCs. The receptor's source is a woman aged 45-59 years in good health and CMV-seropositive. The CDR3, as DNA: TGTGCCAGCAGTCCGGAGATGGGTAACTATGGCTACACCTTC. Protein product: CASSPEMGNYGYTF.